The 21 T cell receptor beta chains presented below share a single source sample, sequenced in a study of tumor-infiltrating lymphocytes in primary liver carcinoma. Both RNA and DNA were isolated together from approximately 20-30 mg of bulk tissue that had not been sorted. TCR beta cDNA was made from roughly 450 ng total RNA with a constant-region primer. For TCR beta, libraries were produced by three nested multiplex PCR rounds using slightly modified ARM-PCR. With TRBV1-TRBV30 forward primers and a C-beta reverse primer, the first two PCR rounds were run for roughly 10 cycles each. TCRdb fed the multiplex PCR reads into MiXCR, producing one record per CDR3 protein. The top ten clones hold roughly 43% of a sample with more than 20,000 distinct CDR3 sequences, around three quarters of them seen once. The sequenced material came from liver tumor tissue from sampling region 1. The subset here: tumor region T1, superior pole. The receptor source for this set is a middle-aged man with primary liver carcinoma and hepatitis B virus infection.

About this clonotype itself: One end of the junction does not line up with germline, which may come from a read error. The chain links TRBV11-2 to TRBJ2-3; D is undetermined. This CDR3 is built from 13 residues. The germline CDR1 and CDR2 sequences are SGHAT and FQNNGV. The CDR3 loop is CVSSLISTDIQYF. The CDR3 nucleotides are TGTGTCAGCAGCTTGATTAGCACAGATATACAGTATTTT.

The chain uses TRBV11-2 and TRBJ2-1, with D hard to call. This CDR3 has 13 residues. The germline V and J ends were trimmed by 2 bases and 8 bases, with 10 bases remaining between them. Per germline, CDR1 SGHAT and CDR2 FQNNGV. CDR3 in amino acids: CASSLNDAYEQFF. DNA of the CDR3: TGTGCCAGCAGCTTAAATGATGCCTATGAGCAGTTCTTC.

This chain links TRBV6-1 with TRBJ1-2; TRBD1 is a possible D gene (6 bases). This CDR3 has 15 residues. Germline-derived CDR1 and CDR2 are MNHNS and SASEGT. V was cut by 10 bases and J by 3 bases, with 21 bases left in between. The chain's CDR3 is CATRQGTGWDYGYTF. DNA of the CDR3: TGTGCCACAAGGCAGGGGACGGGCTGGGACTATGGCTACACCTTC.

A remark on this clonotype: Sequence at one end of the junction differs from germline and may be a read error. The chain combines TRBV4-1 with TRBJ2-7; maybe TRBD2 (6 bases). The CDR3 runs 15 residues. The germline CDR1 and CDR2 sequences are MGHRA and YSYEKL. The CDR3 sequence: CASSQDEGGNYGQYF. For the CDR3, the DNA is TGCGCAAGCAGCCAAGATGAGGGCGGGAACTACGGGCAATACTTC.

V is TRBV3-1 and J is TRBJ2-2; no firm D call. The CDR3 covers 14 residues. V lost 4 bases and J lost 2, with 8 bases in between. Germline CDR1 is LGHDT and CDR2 is YNNKEL (reference sequence). For the CDR3, the DNA is TGTGCCAGCAGCCCCAGCGCTAACACCGGGGAGCTGTTTTTT. Translating it yields CASSPSANTGELFF. The full variable domain, completed using reference TRBV3-1 and TRBJ2-2, is DTAVSQTPKYLVTQMGNDKSIKCEQNLGHDTMYWYKQDSKKFLKIMFSYNNKELIINETVPNRFSPKSPDKAHLNLHINSLELGDSAVYFCASSPSANTGELFFGEGSRLTVL.

This clonotype was picked up a small number of times. The chain couples TRBV11-2 to TRBJ1-1; the D gene is possibly TRBD1 (5 bases). The CDR3 is 15 amino acids. Between the trimmed V and J ends, which lost 5 bases and 4 bases, there was a span of 17 bases. Germline CDR1 and CDR2: SGHAT and FQNNGV. The CDR3 DNA reads as TGTGCCAGCAGCACACGGACACTTACGGGCACTGAAGCTTTCTTT. Its translation: CASSTRTLTGTEAFF.

In regard to this clonotype: A read error may account for a junction end that differs from germline. This chain links TRBV9 with TRBJ2-1, with 8 bases lining up with TRBD2. The CDR3 covers 15 residues. Germline assignment: CDR1 SGDLS and CDR2 YYNGEE. The CDR3 here is CTSSQAGVGYNKQFF. The CDR3 region has the DNA TGTACCAGCAGCCAAGCGGGAGTAGGCTACAATAAGCAGTTCTTC.

This clonotype was recorded many times. Relative to the germline gene, one junction end is altered; a read error may explain this. This sequence joins TRBV11-2 and TRBJ2-7; D is uncertain. This CDR3 is 14 amino acids long. The germline V gene has CDR1 SGHAT and CDR2 FQNNGV. In DNA, the CDR3 is TGTGCCAACAGCTTCAGAGTTCCTCGAATCGAGCAGTACTTC. This encodes CANSFRVPRIEQYF.

Details on this clonotype: One junction end does not reproduce the germline sequence, and a read error may be involved. The chain links TRBV4-2 to TRBJ1-1; TRBD1 matches at 8 bases. This CDR3 contains 17 residues. CDR1 LGHNA and CDR2 YNFKEQ come from the germline V gene. CDR3 sequence reads: CASSQEYGQGFWNEAFF. In nucleotides, the CDR3 is TGTGCCAGCAGTCAAGAGTACGGACAGGGTTTCTGGAATGAAGCTTTCTTT.

In its sample, this clonotype is medium-sized. The V call is TRBV6-6, the J call TRBJ2-2, with TRBD2 matching 7 bases. This CDR3 has 18 residues. CDR1 and CDR2 from the germline V gene are MNHNY and SVGAGI (reference sequence). Trimming removed 0 bases from V and 0 bases from J; junction bases left unmatched: 7. The CDR3 loop reads CASSYSISGLANTGELFF. The CDR3 coding sequence is TGTGCCAGCAGTTACTCGATTTCTGGACTAGCGAACACCGGGGAGCTGTTTTTT.

Ten or more counts support this clonotype. This chain uses TRBV11-2 with TRBJ2-7; the D is unclear. Germline CDR1 is SGHAT and CDR2 is FQNNGV. With 1 base removed from V and 3 bases from J, the gap between germline ends came to 1 base. The length of the CDR3 is 11 residues. The CDR3 region is CASSLVYEQYF. The DNA of the CDR3 is TGTGCCAGCAGCTTAGTCTACGAGCAGTACTTC.

This clonotype appeared a single time. The gene calls are TRBV28 and TRBJ1-1; D uncertain. This CDR3 spans 15 amino acids. V lost 2 bases to trimming and J lost 5 bases, with 15 bases between them. The germline gives CDR1 MDHEN, CDR2 SYDVKM. The CDR3 loop reads CASSLERGSGTEAFF. CDR3 DNA sequence: TGTGCCAGCAGTTTAGAGAGAGGGAGCGGGACTGAAGCTTTCTTT. Supplemented by reference TRBV28 and TRBJ1-1, the full variable domain reads DVKVTQSSRYLVKRTGEKVFLECVQDMDHENMFWYRQDPGLGLRLIYFSYDVKMKEKGDIPEGYSVSREKKERFSLILESASTNQTSMYLCASSLERGSGTEAFFGQGTRLTVV.

Comment on this clonotype: A clone one base away is much larger, so this may be a read error. This CDR3 reads CASSLVGGQANYDYTF. DNA for the CDR3: TGTGCCAGCAGCTTAGTAGGGGGGCAAGCTAACTATGACTACACCTTC. The chain joins TRBV7-8 to TRBJ1-2; TRBD1 might be the D (6 bases). This CDR3 region has 16 residues. Germline CDR1 SGHVS, CDR2 FQNEAQ.

To note about this clonotype: A much bigger clone sits one base away, suggesting this may be a read error. This likely comes from a read error, as the CDR3 has no conserved phenylalanine or tryptophan at its end. The rearrangement links TRBV11-3 to TRBJ1-1, with 8 bases lining up with TRBD1. V dropped 5 bases and J dropped 0; count of bases not matched to a gene: 5. In germline, CDR1 is SGHNT, CDR2 YENEEA. This CDR3 contains 15 residues. CDR3 DNA: TGTGCCAGCAGCGACGGGGACAGGTTGAACACTGAAGCTTTCATT. Translated: CASSDGDRLNTEAFI.

The chain uses TRBV7-8 and TRBJ2-7, with D unresolved. The CDR3 consists of 13 residues. Trimming pared 6 bases from V and 6 bases from J, leaving 15 bases between. Germline values: CDR1 SGHVS, CDR2 FQNEAQ. CDR3 sequence (DNA): TGTGCCAGCAGTTACGCTTTGGAAGGCGAGCAGTACTTC. The encoded protein is CASSYALEGEQYF.

V usage is TRBV29-1 and J usage is TRBJ2-1; TRBD2 matches at 10 bases. Trimming at V came to 6 bases and at J to 3 bases, leaving 5 bases not matched to a gene. Looked up from germline, CDR1 is SQVTM and CDR2 is ANQGSEA. The CDR3 runs 14 residues. The CDR3 DNA reads as TGCAGCGTCTTGGGACTAGCGTTCTACAATGAGCAGTTCTTC. This sequence encodes CSVLGLAFYNEQFF.

The chain is built from TRBV4-3 and TRBJ2-7, with a weak D call TRBD2 (6 bases). V was clipped by 4 bases and J by 5 bases, with 18 bases between them. The CDR3 length is 15 residues. Germline loops: CDR1 LGHNA, CDR2 YSLEER. CDR3 sequence: CASSLERETPNEQYF. The DNA for the CDR3 is TGCGCCAGCAGCCTAGAACGGGAGACTCCCAACGAGCAGTACTTC.

This clonotype was recorded at least ten times. This chain uses TRBV11-3 with TRBJ2-2; TRBD2 agrees at 8 bases. CDR3 length: 16 amino acids. Trimming at V came to 1 base and at J to 3 bases, leaving 4 bases not matched to a gene. Germline V CDR1 and CDR2: SGHNT, YENEEA. The CDR3 loop is CASSLGSGGHTGELFF. The CDR3 bases are TGTGCCAGCAGCTTAGGCTCGGGAGGGCACACCGGGGAGCTGTTTTTT.

As for this clonotype: A much more abundant neighbour one base away suggests this may be a read error. The chain has TRBV20-1 and TRBJ2-7, with 9 bases fitting TRBD2. V was pared by 4 bases and J by 3 bases, with 7 bases of the junction left unmatched. Germline CDR1 is DFQATT and CDR2 is SNEGSKA (reference sequence). This CDR3 contains 14 residues. This chain's CDR3 is CSAKDLTSGYEQYF. In DNA form, the CDR3 reads TGCAGTGCTAAAGATCTGACTAGCGGCTACGAGCAGTACTTC.

This rearrangement joins TRBV12-3 or TRBV12-4 to TRBJ2-7; TRBD1 agrees at 10 bases. The CDR3 contains 12 residues. V shed 7 bases and J 10 bases; nucleotides not matched to a gene: 7. The CDR3 nucleotides read TGTGCCAGCACCACGGGACAGGGGAAACAGTACTTC. Translation: CASTTGQGKQYF.

This clonotype came up a few times. Since the CDR3 does not end with the conserved phenylalanine or tryptophan, this likely comes from a read error. The V call is TRBV6-5, the J call TRBJ2-2; D possibly corresponds to TRBD1 (5 bases). Trimming shortened V by 3 bases and J by 9 bases, and 14 bases separated the two germline ends. Germline loops: CDR1 MNHEY, CDR2 SVGAGI. CDR3 size: 14 residues. DNA of the CDR3: TGTGCCAGCAGTTATGGGGCTCCTACATGGGAGCTGTTTTAT. This encodes CASSYGAPTWELFY.